The subject of this entry is one T cell receptor (beta chain). It has no known antigen specificity. Qualities for individual bases were not recorded, and no much larger clone is one base off. These data come from a study of blood T cell repertoires in COVID-19 (dated by TCRdb to about 2020). Broadly, across the study: Samples covering the acute and convalescent phases of COVID-19 were provided by collaborators in the United States, Italy and Spain. Deeply sampled blood TCRbeta repertoires from subjects exposed to, actively infected with, or recovered from COVID-19 were included in the dataset. The samples were drawn from two sources: the first 160 participants of the ongoing ImmuneRACE study, and over 1,000 subjects contributed by 6 global collaborators. Where available, HLA class I and class II types were obtained from metadata supplied by the sample provider rather than from assay-based typing. Nearly every sample came with metadata listing a de-identified subject ID, COVID-19 status, age in years and sex. The repertoires were made available in a free public database intended to serve as a resource for research on the immune response to SARS-CoV-2. The material from the prospective study consisted of cDNA or gDNA derived from T cells, B-cell-depleted T cells, or PBMCs.

V and J lose 1 base and 7 bases, and a span of 14 bases separates them. The CDR3 runs 14 amino acids, cysteine and phenylalanine included. Only the CDR3 DNA is retained, 42 bases long and in frame from the first base. The germline V gene gives CDR1 as MNHNS and CDR2 as SASEGT. On the study overall, not on this receptor specifically: The quantity of clinical and demographic metadata differed by source and by participant and was supplied without curation.

TCRbeta CDR3 regions were amplified from genomic DNA by means of the immunoSEQ Assay, a bias-controlled multiplex PCR. On the authors' methods: Nucleated cell counts per sample were estimated from amplification of reference gene primers within the assay. Sequence reads were collapsed and filtered to measure the absolute abundance of every unique TCRbeta CDR3 rearrangement. For each sample, productive Simpson clonality was calculated as the square root of Simpson's diversity index over productive rearrangements. Not all clones reach the TCRdb copy of this immuneACCESS table, which keeps in-frame sequences only. Checked studies attribute under half of the gap to unresolved V genes and leave the rest unexplained. Clonal size and the V and J genes are those of that table, whereas D and trimming came from the DNA. This sample comprises roughly 130,000 clones, around 82% of them detected only once. About an eighth of the sample is taken by the ten largest.

A second Seattle source provided samples from volunteer blood donors who had recovered from COVID-19. Each collaborating institution followed its own protocols to collect whole blood in K2EDTA tubes. For TCRbeta analysis, collaborator samples were shipped as frozen whole blood, as isolated PBMCs, or as DNA extracted from either sample type. The chain employs TRBV6-1 and TRBJ2-7; a tentative D match to TRBD2 spans 5 bases. Source material: peripheral blood. The receptor was isolated from a woman aged 25-40 years who had recovered from COVID-19. The CDR3 region reads CASSEDVGGREQYF. At the DNA level, the sequence is TGTGCCAGCAGTGAAGATGTCGGCGGGCGGGAGCAGTACTTC.